A selection of T cell receptor beta chains follows, all from one sample in a study of blood T cell repertoires in COVID-19. Clones were sequenced by immunoSEQ multiplex PCR, and TCRdb holds only the in-frame ones, with some missing. The sample holds under 300,000 clones, over 80% seen once. Sequenced: peripheral blood. The receptors were sampled from a human donor in a cohort sampled during active COVID-19. CDR3s include the opening cysteine and the closing phenylalanine or tryptophan. A D gene is named only where the DNA matches it firmly. Rows may omit the clone size; those that give it use once, few, many or a size class.

J gene: TRBJ2-2; V gene: TRBV19; clone size: -; D gene: TRBD1; CDR3 DNA: TGTGCCAGTAGTATAAGAAGCCCGGACAGGTCCAACACCGGGGAGCTGTTTTTT; CDR3 protein: CASSIRSPDRSNTGELFF
J gene: TRBJ2-7; V gene: TRBV28; clone size: -; D gene: TRBD1; CDR3 DNA: TGTGCCAGCAGTCCCGCGGGACAGGGCTCCTACGAGCAGTACTTC; CDR3 protein: CASSPAGQGSYEQYF
J gene: TRBJ2-3; V gene: TRBV4-1; clone size: -; D gene: TRBD2; CDR3 DNA: TGCGCCAGCAGCCAAGTCCCAGCGGGGGTCCTCGGAGATACGCAGTATTTT; CDR3 protein: CASSQVPAGVLGDTQYF
J gene: TRBJ2-5; V gene: TRBV10-1; clone size: -; D gene: -; CDR3 DNA: TGCGCCAGCAGTGAGTCGGGAACCCCCCGGGGGACCCAGTACTTC; CDR3 protein: CASSESGTPRGTQYF
J gene: TRBJ2-7; V gene: TRBV3-1/TRBV3-2; clone size: -; D gene: TRBD1; CDR3 DNA: TGTGCCAGCGGGACAGGTTTCTACGAGCAGTACTTC; CDR3 protein: CASGTGFYEQYF
J gene: TRBJ1-3; V gene: TRBV9; clone size: -; D gene: -; CDR3 DNA: TGTGCCAGCAGCCCGTCTAACAGGAATGGAAACACCATATATTTT; CDR3 protein: CASSPSNRNGNTIYF
J gene: TRBJ1-1; V gene: TRBV5-4; clone size: -; D gene: -; CDR3 DNA: TGTGCCAGCAGCTCTGACGGGGTGAACACTGAAGCTTTCTTT; CDR3 protein: CASSSDGVNTEAFF
J gene: TRBJ2-5; V gene: TRBV7-2; clone size: -; D gene: TRBD2; CDR3 DNA: TGTGCCAGCAGCCCTACCCGACTAGCGCGCCAAGAGACCCAGTACTTC; CDR3 protein: CASSPTRLARQETQYF
J gene: TRBJ2-2; V gene: TRBV12-3/TRBV12-4; clone size: -; D gene: -; CDR3 DNA: TGTGCCAGCACTCACAGCAACACCGGGGAGCTGTTTTTT; CDR3 protein: CASTHSNTGELFF
J gene: TRBJ1-1; V gene: TRBV5-1; clone size: -; D gene: -; CDR3 DNA: TGCGCCAGCAACACGGACTGGCCGAACACTGAAGCTTTCTTT; CDR3 protein: CASNTDWPNTEAFF
J gene: TRBJ1-6; V gene: TRBV6-5; clone size: -; D gene: -; CDR3 DNA: TGTGCCAGCAGTCCTCGGACGTTAGGGGATTCACCCCTCCACTTT; CDR3 protein: CASSPRTLGDSPLHF
J gene: TRBJ1-2; V gene: TRBV19; clone size: -; D gene: -; CDR3 DNA: TGTGCCAGTAGTACCTTGCAGGGCTCCTATGGCTACACCTTC; CDR3 protein: CASSTLQGSYGYTF
J gene: TRBJ2-3; V gene: TRBV19; clone size: -; D gene: -; CDR3 DNA: TGTGCCAGTAGCCTAAGGGGACTCCAAGCAGATACGCAGTATTTT; CDR3 protein: CASSLRGLQADTQYF
J gene: TRBJ2-7; V gene: TRBV7-2; clone size: -; D gene: TRBD2; CDR3 DNA: TGTGCCAGCAGCCCTACGGGGGGGTGGTCCTACGAGCAGTACTTC; CDR3 protein: CASSPTGGWSYEQYF
J gene: TRBJ1-4; V gene: TRBV3-1/TRBV3-2; clone size: -; D gene: -; CDR3 DNA: TGTGCCAGCAGCCAAGGAGGACATTTTAATGAAAAACTGTTTTTT; CDR3 protein: CASSQGGHFNEKLFF
J gene: TRBJ1-6; V gene: TRBV5-1; clone size: once; D gene: TRBD1; CDR3 DNA: TGCGCCAGCAGCCCGGGACAGAAGAATTCACCCCTCCACTTT; CDR3 protein: CASSPGQKNSPLHF
J gene: TRBJ1-6; V gene: TRBV5-1; clone size: -; D gene: TRBD1; CDR3 DNA: TGCGCCAGCAAACGCGGGACAGGGGATTCACCCCTCCACTTT; CDR3 protein: CASKRGTGDSPLHF
J gene: TRBJ1-1; V gene: TRBV7-2; clone size: -; D gene: -; CDR3 DNA: TGTGCCAGCTTTAGGAGTTTTGGCACTGAAGCTTTCTTT; CDR3 protein: CASFRSFGTEAFF
J gene: TRBJ2-5; V gene: TRBV19; clone size: -; D gene: TRBD1; CDR3 DNA: TGTGCCAGTAGTATGGGGACAGGGTATCCAGAGACCCAGTACTTC; CDR3 protein: CASSMGTGYPETQYF
J gene: TRBJ2-7; V gene: TRBV30; clone size: -; D gene: -; CDR3 DNA: TGTGCCTGGAGCCGTCAGGGCAAACACTACGAGCAGTACTTC; CDR3 protein: CAWSRQGKHYEQYF
J gene: TRBJ2-7; V gene: TRBV9; clone size: -; D gene: -; CDR3 DNA: TGTGCCAGCAGCGTAGCCGACGAGCAGTACTTC; CDR3 protein: CASSVADEQYF
J gene: TRBJ2-7; V gene: TRBV11-1; clone size: -; D gene: -; CDR3 DNA: TGTGCCAGCAGCTTAGGAGGCGGCTCCTACGAGCAGTACTTC; CDR3 protein: CASSLGGGSYEQYF
J gene: TRBJ1-6; V gene: TRBV4-2; clone size: -; D gene: TRBD1; CDR3 DNA: TGTGCCAGCAGTTACCGGGACAGGGGGCAAGGATCACCCCTCCACTTT; CDR3 protein: CASSYRDRGQGSPLHF
J gene: TRBJ2-5; V gene: TRBV5-4; clone size: many; D gene: TRBD2; CDR3 DNA: TGTGCCAGCAGCTTGGGGGGAGGGCATTTAGGGGAGACCCAGTACTTC; CDR3 protein: CASSLGGGHLGETQYF
J gene: TRBJ2-2; V gene: TRBV6-1; clone size: -; D gene: -; CDR3 DNA: TGTGCCAGCAGTTCTCTCTACACCGGGGAGCTGTTTTTT; CDR3 protein: CASSSLYTGELFF
J gene: TRBJ1-2; V gene: TRBV28; clone size: -; D gene: TRBD1; CDR3 DNA: TGTGCCAGCAGGATTCTCAGACAGGGCCGTGACTATGGCTACACCTTC; CDR3 protein: CASRILRQGRDYGYTF
J gene: TRBJ2-4; V gene: TRBV7-2; clone size: -; D gene: -; CDR3 DNA: TGTGCCAGCAAAGGACACAAGGGCAAAAACATTCAGTACTTC; CDR3 protein: CASKGHKGKNIQYF
J gene: TRBJ1-4; V gene: TRBV2; clone size: -; D gene: -; CDR3 DNA: TGTGCCTCCACCGAGCGGACAACTAATGAAAAACTGTTTTTT; CDR3 protein: CASTERTTNEKLFF
J gene: TRBJ2-7; V gene: TRBV4-2; clone size: -; D gene: -; CDR3 DNA: TGTGCCAGCAGCCGGACAGACTACGAGCAGTACTTC; CDR3 protein: CASSRTDYEQYF
J gene: TRBJ2-3; V gene: TRBV2; clone size: -; D gene: -; CDR3 DNA: TGTGCCAGCTCGAGGGGAGGTAGCACAGATACGCAGTATTTT; CDR3 protein: CASSRGGSTDTQYF
J gene: TRBJ1-1; V gene: TRBV9; clone size: once; D gene: -; CDR3 DNA: TGTGCCAGCAGCGTAGGCTGGCGGCGGGGAGCTTTCTTT; CDR3 protein: CASSVGWRRGAFF
J gene: TRBJ2-5; V gene: TRBV6-5; clone size: -; D gene: -; CDR3 DNA: TGTGCCAGCAGCGGGACTTACCAAGAGACCCAGTACTTC; CDR3 protein: CASSGTYQETQYF
J gene: TRBJ1-1; V gene: TRBV10-2; clone size: few; D gene: -; CDR3 DNA: TGCGCCAGCAGTGCGAGGTTATACACTGAAGCTTTCTTT; CDR3 protein: CASSARLYTEAFF
J gene: TRBJ2-1; V gene: TRBV7-9; clone size: -; D gene: TRBD2; CDR3 DNA: TGTGCCAGCAGTCGGGGGGTTCTAGCGGGAAGGAATGAGCAGTTCTTC; CDR3 protein: CASSRGVLAGRNEQFF
J gene: TRBJ2-1; V gene: TRBV2; clone size: once; D gene: TRBD1; CDR3 DNA: TGTGCCAGCAGGCAACAGGGGGCGGATAATGAGCAGTTCTTC; CDR3 protein: CASRQQGADNEQFF
J gene: TRBJ1-4; V gene: TRBV6-6; clone size: -; D gene: -; CDR3 DNA: TGTGCCAGCAGTCGCCGGACTGGCAACGAAAAACTGTTTTTT; CDR3 protein: CASSRRTGNEKLFF
J gene: TRBJ2-7; V gene: TRBV11-2; clone size: once; D gene: TRBD1; CDR3 DNA: TGTGCCAGCAGCGGGGACAGACGATACGAGCAGTACTTC; CDR3 protein: CASSGDRRYEQYF
J gene: TRBJ1-2; V gene: TRBV5-1; clone size: once; D gene: -; CDR3 DNA: TGCGCCAGCAGCCCAGCGGGGGCCAACTATGGCTACACCTTC; CDR3 protein: CASSPAGANYGYTF
J gene: TRBJ2-7; V gene: TRBV21-1; clone size: -; D gene: -; CDR3 DNA: TGTGCCAGCAGCAGACAGGGGATCCACGAGCAGTACTTC; CDR3 protein: CASSRQGIHEQYF
J gene: TRBJ2-3; V gene: TRBV7-9; clone size: -; D gene: -; CDR3 DNA: TGTGCCAGCAGCTTAGGGTTAGCATGGGGGGATAGGAACACAGATACGCAGTATTTT; CDR3 protein: CASSLGLAWGDRNTDTQYF
J gene: TRBJ2-7; V gene: TRBV5-1; clone size: -; D gene: TRBD1; CDR3 DNA: TGCGCCAGCAGCGCGGGACAGGGGATCAACGAGCAGTACTTC; CDR3 protein: CASSAGQGINEQYF